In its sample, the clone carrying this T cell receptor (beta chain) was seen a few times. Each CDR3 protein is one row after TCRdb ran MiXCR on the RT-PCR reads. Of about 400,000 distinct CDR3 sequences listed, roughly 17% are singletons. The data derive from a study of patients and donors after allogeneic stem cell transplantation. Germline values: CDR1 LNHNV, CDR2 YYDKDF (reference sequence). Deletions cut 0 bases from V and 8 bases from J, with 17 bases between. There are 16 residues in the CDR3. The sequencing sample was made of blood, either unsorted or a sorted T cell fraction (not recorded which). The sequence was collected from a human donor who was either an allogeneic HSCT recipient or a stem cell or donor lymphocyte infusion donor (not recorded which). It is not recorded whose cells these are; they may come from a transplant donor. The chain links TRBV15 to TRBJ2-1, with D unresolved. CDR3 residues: CATSRDLPPRPDEQFF. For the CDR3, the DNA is TGTGCCACCAGCAGAGATTTACCCCCGCGGCCCGATGAGCAGTTCTTC.